These 21 T cell receptor beta chains came from one sample sequenced in a study of blood T cell repertoires in COVID-19. Profiled with immunoSEQ multiplex PCR; TCRdb holds only in-frame clones, not every one. The sample yields approximately 190,000 clones, about nine tenths seen once. Sequenced input: peripheral blood. The receptors come from a man in his 70s with active or convalescent COVID-19.

The chain employs TRBV28 and TRBJ2-4; TRBD1 aligns across 7 bases. The CDR3 length is 17 residues. Looked up from germline, CDR1 is MDHEN and CDR2 is SYDVKM. The V gene end was trimmed by 6 bases and the J gene end by 2 bases; junction bases not matched to a gene: 13. CDR3 loop: CASRALQGIRTKNIQYF. The CDR3, as DNA: TGTGCCAGCAGGGCCCTACAGGGGATTCGAACCAAAAACATTCAGTACTTC.

The chain carries TRBV5-1 and TRBJ2-5, with 7 bases fitting TRBD1. J was trimmed by 2 bases and V by 4 bases; bases with no gene match: 8. CDR1 is SGHRS, CDR2 YFSETQ, per germline. The CDR3 runs to 15 residues. The CDR3 DNA is TGCGCCAGCAGCGCGTATCCGGGACAGCAAGAGACCCAGTACTTC. This codes for CASSAYPGQQETQYF. Variable domain in full (rest from reference TRBV5-1 and TRBJ2-5): KAGVTQTPRYLIKTRGQQVTLSCSPISGHRSVSWYQQTPGQGLQFLFEYFSETQRNKGNFPGRFSGRQFSNSRSEMNVSTLELGDSALYLCASSAYPGQQETQYFGPGTRLLVL.

This clone was found once. This chain uses TRBV6-1 with TRBJ2-1, with a weak D call TRBD1 (5 bases). Germline values: CDR1 MNHNS, CDR2 SASEGT. The CDR3 runs to 14 residues. V was clipped by 0 bases and J by 9 bases, with 12 bases between them. CDR3 sequence (DNA): TGTGCCAGCAGTGAAGCGGGGCTCCCCAGTGAGCAGTTCTTC. Translation: CASSEAGLPSEQFF.

This rearrangement joins TRBV28 to TRBJ1-5; 8 bases are a match to TRBD1. Germline V CDR1 and CDR2: MDHEN, SYDVKM. The CDR3 runs to 14 residues. J gave up 9 bases and V 6 bases, and 10 bases lay outside the gene matches. CDR3 in amino acids: CASRTGTGLWPQHF. DNA for the CDR3: TGTGCCAGCAGAACCGGGACAGGCCTATGGCCCCAGCATTTT.

The table lists this clone with a few counts. The J gene is TRBJ1-5, the V gene TRBV6-2 or TRBV6-3; 8 bases align to TRBD1. V lost 0 bases, J lost 7 bases, and 11 bases stayed unmatched. Per the germline V gene, CDR1 is MNHEY and CDR2 is SVGEGT. This CDR3 comprises 17 residues. For the CDR3, the DNA is TGTGCCAGCAGTTACTCAGTGCAGGGGGCTCGGGGCCAGCCCCAGCATTTT. Encoded protein: CASSYSVQGARGQPQHF.

V gene TRBV5-6 combines with J gene TRBJ2-1, with 7 bases identical to TRBD2. Trimming removed 2 bases from V and 4 bases from J; junction bases left unmatched: 6. The CDR3 runs to 15 residues. From germline, CDR1 is SGHDT and CDR2 YYEEEE. The CDR3 DNA follows: TGTGCCAGCAGCTTTTCCGCTAGCGGATACAATGAGCAGTTCTTC. Protein: CASSFSASGYNEQFF.

The CDR3 sequence: CASSYPRQAPEAFF. DNA of the CDR3: TGTGCCAGCAGTTACCCCCGACAGGCCCCTGAAGCTTTCTTT. The rearrangement uses TRBV6-5 and TRBJ1-1, with D maybe TRBD1 (6 bases). The CDR3 has 14 residues. Germline V gene sequence: CDR1 MNHEY, CDR2 SVGAGI. With 2 bases removed from V and 6 bases from J, the gap between germline ends came to 13 bases.

The genes are TRBV4-3 and TRBJ1-2; D is undetermined. Germline lookup yields CDR1 LGHNA and CDR2 YSLEER. Between the trimmed V and J ends, which lost 0 bases and 8 bases, there was a span of 13 bases. This CDR3 is built from 14 residues. CDR3 residues: CASSQDDGFGGYTF. For the CDR3, the DNA is TGCGCCAGCAGCCAAGATGACGGGTTCGGGGGCTACACCTTC.

The rearrangement joins TRBV5-6 to TRBJ2-7; 10 nucleotides agree with TRBD1. Germline V CDR1 and CDR2: SGHDT, YYEEEE. The CDR3 loop spans 15 amino acids. Losses at the gene ends were 1 base for V and 4 bases for J; bases not matched to a gene: 5. The CDR3 loop is CASSLSGTGVYEQYF. DNA of the CDR3: TGTGCCAGCAGCTTGTCCGGGACAGGGGTATACGAGCAGTACTTC.

This clone has ten or more counts. The chain employs TRBV7-2 and TRBJ2-2; 11 bases map to TRBD1. Per the germline V gene, CDR1 is SGHTA and CDR2 is FQGNSA. With 5 bases clipped from V and 6 bases from J, the junction kept 5 bases outside the gene matches. This CDR3 has 15 residues. The CDR3 DNA is TGTGCCAGCAGCCTTGGACAGGGGGCGGCCGGGGAGCTGTTTTTT. Residues: CASSLGQGAAGELFF.

The gene calls are TRBV5-6 and TRBJ2-1; 8 nucleotides match TRBD1. CDR3 length: 15 amino acids. Trimming at V came to 3 bases and at J to 6 bases, leaving 8 bases not matched to a gene. Germline-derived CDR1 and CDR2 are SGHDT and YYEEEE. CDR3 loop: CASSYGQGIRNEQFF. CDR3 coding DNA: TGTGCCAGCAGCTATGGACAGGGCATTCGCAATGAGCAGTTCTTC.

The chain is built from TRBV7-2 and TRBJ2-1, with 9 bases identical to TRBD2. Germline CDR1 SGHTA, CDR2 FQGNSA. The CDR3 is 14 amino acids. The junction had 3 bases not matched to a gene; V was cut back by 3 bases and J by 6 bases. CDR3: CASSFERGANEQFF. In DNA form, the CDR3 reads TGTGCCAGCAGCTTCGAGCGGGGGGCCAATGAGCAGTTCTTC.

This clone is a singleton in its sample. V usage is TRBV5-1 and J usage is TRBJ2-1; 8 bases map to TRBD1. With 1 base clipped from V and 0 bases from J, the junction kept 12 bases outside the gene matches. Germline V gene lookup returns CDR1 SGHRS and CDR2 YFSETQ. CDR3 length: 19 residues. The CDR3 DNA reads as TGCGCCAGCAGCTTGAGATTCCGACAGGGGAGGAGCTCCTACAATGAGCAGTTCTTC. This encodes CASSLRFRQGRSSYNEQFF.

For the CDR3, the DNA is TGCGCCAGCAGCCAAGACTCAGGGATTAGTGAAAAACTGTTTTTT. This codes for CASSQDSGISEKLFF. The J gene is TRBJ1-4, the V gene TRBV4-3, with D possibly TRBD1 on 5 matching bases. The V end was cut by 0 bases, the J end by 7 bases, with 12 bases between. In germline, CDR1 is LGHNA, CDR2 YSLEER. The CDR3 spans 15 residues.

The chain joins TRBV28 to TRBJ2-3; 7 nucleotides align to TRBD2. The CDR3 has 14 amino acids. Germline CDR1 and CDR2: MDHEN and SYDVKM. V gave up 9 bases and J gave up 2 bases; unmatched junction bases: 8. Here the CDR3 DNA reads TGTGCCAGTAAGCGGGGAATAAACACAGATACGCAGTATTTT. Protein product: CASKRGINTDTQYF.

The rearrangement joins TRBV11-2 to TRBJ2-7, with D perhaps matching TRBD2 (6 bases). The CDR3 covers 15 residues. The V and J ends lost 4 bases and 0 bases respectively, with 13 bases between them. Looked up from germline, CDR1 is SGHAT and CDR2 is FQNNGV. This chain's CDR3 is CASSSFGGASYEQYF. The CDR3 bases are TGTGCCAGCAGCTCCTTCGGAGGGGCCTCCTACGAGCAGTACTTC.

V and J are TRBV11-2 and TRBJ2-2; no reliable D call. The V gene's germline CDR1 is SGHAT and CDR2 FQNNGV. Trimming took 8 bases from V and 9 from J, leaving 13 bases between them. The CDR3 is made up of 12 amino acids. The CDR3 bases are TGTGCCAGCCGCCGATTTAGCAGGGAGCTGTTTTTT. Its translation: CASRRFSRELFF.

The V call is TRBV2, the J call TRBJ1-1; tentatively, D is TRBD1 (5 bases). The CDR3 length is 13 residues. Trimming left V 9 bases short and J 4 bases short, with 15 bases between. Germline V lookup: CDR1 SNHLY, CDR2 FYNNEI. The CDR3 nucleotides are TGTGCCAGGGGAACGGGGGGTGGCACTGAAGCTTTCTTT. Residues: CARGTGGGTEAFF.

This chain joins TRBV6-5 and TRBJ2-7; D is undetermined. The ends were cut back, 8 bases at V and 0 bases at J, with 11 bases in the middle. Per the germline V gene, CDR1 is MNHEY and CDR2 is SVGAGI. This CDR3 has 13 amino acids. CDR3 sequence reads: CASALSSSYEQYF. In DNA, the CDR3 is TGTGCCAGCGCGTTGAGTAGCTCCTACGAGCAGTACTTC.

CDR3 region: CASSLAFGNEQYF. Here the CDR3 DNA reads TGTGCCAGCAGCTTGGCGTTCGGGAACGAGCAGTACTTC. This rearrangement joins TRBV5-4 to TRBJ2-7, with D perhaps TRBD2 (5 bases). Trimming left V 0 bases short and J 5 bases short, with 9 bases between. The CDR3 is 13 amino acids. In germline, CDR1 is SGHNT, CDR2 YYREEE (reference sequence).

The CDR3 loop reads CASEIAATDTQYF. DNA for the CDR3: TGTGCCAGCGAAATAGCGGCCACAGATACGCAGTATTTT. The chain combines TRBV6-1 with TRBJ2-3, with D possibly TRBD2 on 6 matching bases. The germline V and J ends were trimmed by 8 bases and 2 bases, with 11 bases remaining between them. CDR1 and CDR2 (germline): MNHNS, SASEGT. This CDR3 region has 13 residues.